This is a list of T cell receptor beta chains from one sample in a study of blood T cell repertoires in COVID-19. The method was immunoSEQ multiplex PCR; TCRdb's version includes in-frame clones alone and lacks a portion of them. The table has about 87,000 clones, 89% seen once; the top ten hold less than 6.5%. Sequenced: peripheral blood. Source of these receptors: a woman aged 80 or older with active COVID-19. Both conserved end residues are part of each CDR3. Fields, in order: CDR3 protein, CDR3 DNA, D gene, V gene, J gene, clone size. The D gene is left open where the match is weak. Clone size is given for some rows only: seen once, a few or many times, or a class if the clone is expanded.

CDR3 protein: CASSLAAGRGYGYTF; CDR3 DNA: TGCGCCAGCAGCTTGGCCGCGGGGCGCGGCTATGGCTACACCTTC; D gene: .; V gene: TRBV5-1; J gene: TRBJ1-2; clone size: once
CDR3 protein: CASSLPWETQYF; CDR3 DNA: TGTGCCAGCAGCCTACCCTGGGAGACCCAGTACTTC; D gene: .; V gene: TRBV12-3/TRBV12-4; J gene: TRBJ2-5; clone size: .
CDR3 protein: CASALGQFREQYF; CDR3 DNA: TGCGCCAGCGCATTGGGGCAATTCCGGGAGCAGTACTTC; D gene: .; V gene: TRBV5-1; J gene: TRBJ2-7; clone size: once
CDR3 protein: CASSYQLQGPVYGYTF; CDR3 DNA: TGTGCCAGCAGCTACCAATTACAGGGACCTGTCTATGGCTACACCTTC; D gene: .; V gene: TRBV5-6; J gene: TRBJ1-2; clone size: .
CDR3 protein: CASRTGTTTYNEQFF; CDR3 DNA: TGTGCCAGCAGAACCGGGACAACTACCTACAATGAGCAGTTCTTC; D gene: .; V gene: TRBV6-5; J gene: TRBJ2-1; clone size: few
CDR3 protein: CASSSAGVADTQYF; CDR3 DNA: TGTGCCAGCAGCTCAGCGGGAGTAGCAGATACGCAGTATTTT; D gene: TRBD2; V gene: TRBV5-4; J gene: TRBJ2-3; clone size: .
CDR3 protein: CASSPPGTGFSEQYF; CDR3 DNA: TGTGCCAGCTCACCCCCCGGGACAGGGTTTTCCGAGCAGTACTTC; D gene: TRBD1; V gene: TRBV18; J gene: TRBJ2-7; clone size: once
CDR3 protein: CASSLVLYSPLHF; CDR3 DNA: TGTGCCAGCAGCTTAGTCCTCTATTCACCCCTCCACTTT; D gene: .; V gene: TRBV7-8; J gene: TRBJ1-6; clone size: .
CDR3 protein: CASSQDYPGEQYF; CDR3 DNA: TGTGCCAGCAGCCAAGATTACCCAGGGGAGCAGTACTTC; D gene: .; V gene: TRBV3-1/TRBV3-2; J gene: TRBJ2-7; clone size: .
CDR3 protein: CASSRGTFYEQYF; CDR3 DNA: TGTGCCAGCAGCCGGGGGACCTTCTACGAGCAGTACTTC; D gene: .; V gene: TRBV11-2; J gene: TRBJ2-7; clone size: .